Each of the 3 T cell receptor beta chains below was sequenced from the same sample in a study of response to subunit inactivated influenza vaccine (dated by TCRdb to 2017 to 2018). Library construction relied on RT-PCR. TCRdb names Illumina HiSeq 2500 as the instrument used. In-frame beta chains were kept once TCRdb had trimmed the public reads at Q25 with fastp and called clones with MiXCR. Every distinct CDR3 protein forms one entry, paired with its most common genes and DNA. In all, the sample holds roughly 650,000 distinct CDR3 sequences, and 14% of those were seen once. Jointly, the top ten make up about 7.6% of the sample. This sample comprised PBMCs from blood, obtained less than 15 days before vaccination. The receptors here all came from a man aged 50 or older who received an inactivated influenza vaccine. Donor details come from another sample of the same person, matched by shared clones.

This clonotype was observed a few times. V is TRBV6-2 or TRBV6-3 and J is TRBJ2-7; D is unclear. Trimming removed 7 bases at V and 1 base at J, with 17 bases between. CDR1 is MNHEY, CDR2 SVGEGT, per germline. This CDR3 comprises 15 residues. The CDR3 is CASTQPPWASYEQYF. The DNA of the CDR3 is TGTGCCAGCACCCAGCCCCCGTGGGCTTCCTACGAGCAGTACTTC.

This clonotype was found many times. This sequence joins TRBV20-1 and TRBJ2-3; TRBD2 matches at 9 bases. Losses at the gene ends were 6 bases for V and 2 bases for J; bases not matched to a gene: 6. Germline V gene lookup returns CDR1 DFQATT and CDR2 SNEGSKA (reference sequence). CDR3 length: 14 amino acids. CDR3 protein: CSAQPSGDTDTQYF. The CDR3 DNA sequence: TGCAGTGCCCAACCTAGCGGGGACACAGATACGCAGTATTTT.

This clonotype was seen many times. The chain uses TRBV11-2 and TRBJ2-5; TRBD2 aligns across 9 bases. The CDR3 totals 14 residues. J lost 4 bases, V lost 5 bases, and 5 bases had no gene match. CDR1 SGHAT and CDR2 FQNNGV come from the germline V gene. The CDR3 loop reads CASSPGLAVETQYF. CDR3 bases: TGTGCCAGCAGCCCGGGACTAGCAGTAGAGACCCAGTACTTC.